Included here is one TCR beta chain sequence, with context. These data belong to a study of control samples from healthy donors and cancer patients. The CDR3 is 14 residues long. The V gene lost 2 bases and the J gene lost 6 bases, with 11 bases spanning the gap. CDR1 is SGHRS and CDR2 is YFSETQ in the germline V gene. Assay used: immunoSEQ multiplex PCR; TCRdb lists only in-frame clones, some missing. The sample holds over 65,000 clones, roughly nine tenths seen once. The rearrangement links TRBV5-1 to TRBJ1-4; D may be TRBD1 (5 bases). Input material: PBMCs. The source of this sequence is a woman aged 45 to 65 with colorectal cancer. Here the CDR3 reads CASSFQGSDEKLFF. CDR3 bases: TGCGCCAGCAGCTTTCAGGGATCGGATGAAAAACTGTTTTTT.